This TCR beta chain came from a study of shared T cell receptors in the human thymus. The CDR3 has 14 residues. Trimming left V 5 bases short and J 3 bases short, with 13 bases between. In germline, CDR1 is MNHNS, CDR2 SASEGT. Sequenced by immunoSEQ multiplex PCR; TCRdb stores in-frame clones only, minus some. The sample has 700,000 to 750,000 clones; 75% to 90% are singletons. This sample also appeared in a second study, on human thymus T cells. That source reports: Infants, healthy and Finnish, who were having corrective surgery for congenital heart defects served as donors. Thymus tissue for the work was resected from patients undergoing corrective heart surgery. Thymic and blood repertoires showed apparently biased V and J gene usage. Overlap was high between thymic repertoires from unrelated individuals, as reported in related research.

The source of this sequence is a girl in the first two years of life with a congenital heart defect. The chain recombines TRBV6-1 with TRBJ1-1; a possible D gene is TRBD1 (5 bases). Sequenced material: thymocytes. The CDR3 is CASSCDRLDTEAFF. In nucleotides, the CDR3 is TGTGCCAGCAGTTGTGACAGATTGGACACTGAAGCTTTCTTT.